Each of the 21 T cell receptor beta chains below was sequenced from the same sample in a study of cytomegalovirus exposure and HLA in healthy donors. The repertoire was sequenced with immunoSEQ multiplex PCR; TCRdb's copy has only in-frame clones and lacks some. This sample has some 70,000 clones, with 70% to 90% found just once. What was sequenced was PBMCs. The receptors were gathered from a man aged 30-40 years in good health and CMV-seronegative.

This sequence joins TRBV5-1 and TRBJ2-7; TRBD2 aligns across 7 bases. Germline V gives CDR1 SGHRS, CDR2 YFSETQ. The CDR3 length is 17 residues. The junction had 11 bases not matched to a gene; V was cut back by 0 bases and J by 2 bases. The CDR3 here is CASSLGPPASGAYEQYV. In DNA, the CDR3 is TGCGCCAGCAGCTTGGGCCCCCCGGCTAGCGGAGCCTACGAGCAGTACGTC.

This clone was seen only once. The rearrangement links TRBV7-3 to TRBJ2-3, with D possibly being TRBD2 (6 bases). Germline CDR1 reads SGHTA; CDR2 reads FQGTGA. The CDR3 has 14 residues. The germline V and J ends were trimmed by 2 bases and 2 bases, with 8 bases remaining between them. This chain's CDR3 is CASSLAGFTDTQYF. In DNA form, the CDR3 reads TGTGCCAGCAGCTTAGCGGGGTTCACAGATACGCAGTATTTT.

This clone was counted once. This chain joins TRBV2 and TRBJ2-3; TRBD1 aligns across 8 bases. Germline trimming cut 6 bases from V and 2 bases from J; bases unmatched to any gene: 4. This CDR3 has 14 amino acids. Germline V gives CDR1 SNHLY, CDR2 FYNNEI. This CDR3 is CASSRTGITDTQYF. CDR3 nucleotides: TGTGCCAGCAGCCGGACAGGGATCACAGATACGCAGTATTTT.

This CDR3 reads CASSRSGSGGETQYF. DNA of the CDR3: TGTGCCAGCAGCCGGTCAGGTTCAGGGGGAGAGACCCAGTACTTC. The chain employs TRBV7-9 and TRBJ2-5, with 7 bases lining up with TRBD1. Trimming at V came to 5 bases and at J to 4 bases, leaving 10 bases not matched to a gene. This CDR3 has 15 amino acids. Germline values: CDR1 SEHNR, CDR2 FQNEAQ (reference sequence).

DNA of the CDR3: TGTGCCACCAGCAGAGATCGGGGCCAGGGGATGAATGAGCAGTTCTTC. Its protein is CATSRDRGQGMNEQFF. V usage is TRBV15 and J usage is TRBJ2-1; the D gene is possibly TRBD1 (6 bases). Germline CDR1 reads LNHNV; CDR2 reads YYDKDF (reference sequence). The V end was cut by 0 bases, the J end by 7 bases, with 16 bases between. CDR3 length equals 16 residues.

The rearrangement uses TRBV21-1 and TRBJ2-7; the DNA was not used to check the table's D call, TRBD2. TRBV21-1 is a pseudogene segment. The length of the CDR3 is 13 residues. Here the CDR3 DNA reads TGTGCCAGCAGGTTTAGCCTCCCCTACGAGCAGTACGTC. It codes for CASRFSLPYEQYV.

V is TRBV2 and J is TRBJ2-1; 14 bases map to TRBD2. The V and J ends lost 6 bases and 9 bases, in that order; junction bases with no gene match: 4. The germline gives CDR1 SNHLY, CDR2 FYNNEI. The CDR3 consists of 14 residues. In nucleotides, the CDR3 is TGTGCCAGCAGCCGCGGACTAGCGGGGGGTGAGCAGTTCTTC. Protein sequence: CASSRGLAGGEQFF.

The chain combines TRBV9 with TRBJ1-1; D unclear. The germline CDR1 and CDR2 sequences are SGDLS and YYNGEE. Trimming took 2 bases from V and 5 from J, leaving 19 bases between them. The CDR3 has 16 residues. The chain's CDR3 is CASSVGVRTGGTEAFF. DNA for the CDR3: TGTGCCAGCAGCGTTGGAGTCAGGACGGGAGGGACTGAAGCTTTCTTT.

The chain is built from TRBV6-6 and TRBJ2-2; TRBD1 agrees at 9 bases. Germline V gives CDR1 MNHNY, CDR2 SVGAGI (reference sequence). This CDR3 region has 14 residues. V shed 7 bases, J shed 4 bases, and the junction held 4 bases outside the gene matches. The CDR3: CASIKQGATGELFF. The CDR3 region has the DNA TGTGCCAGCATAAAACAGGGGGCCACCGGGGAGCTGTTTTTT.

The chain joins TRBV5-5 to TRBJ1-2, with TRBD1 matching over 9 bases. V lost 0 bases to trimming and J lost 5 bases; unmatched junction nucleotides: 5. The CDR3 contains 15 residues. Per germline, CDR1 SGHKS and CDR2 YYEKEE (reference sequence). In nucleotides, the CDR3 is TGTGCCAGCAGCTTGGAACAGGGGGCTCCGTATGGCTACACCTTC. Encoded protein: CASSLEQGAPYGYTF.

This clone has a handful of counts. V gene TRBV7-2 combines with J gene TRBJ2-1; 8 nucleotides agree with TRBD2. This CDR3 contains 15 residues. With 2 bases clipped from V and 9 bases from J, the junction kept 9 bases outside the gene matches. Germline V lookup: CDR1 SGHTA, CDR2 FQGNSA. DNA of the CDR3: TGTGCCAGCAGCTTATCGGCTAGCCGGGGGGGTGAGCAGTTCTTC. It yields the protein CASSLSASRGGEQFF.

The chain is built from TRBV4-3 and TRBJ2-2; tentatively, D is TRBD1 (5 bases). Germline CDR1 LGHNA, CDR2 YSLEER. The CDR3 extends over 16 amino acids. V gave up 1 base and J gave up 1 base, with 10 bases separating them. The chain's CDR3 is CASSQGGAENTGELFF. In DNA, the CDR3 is TGCGCCAGCAGCCAAGGGGGCGCCGAGAACACCGGGGAGCTGTTTTTT.

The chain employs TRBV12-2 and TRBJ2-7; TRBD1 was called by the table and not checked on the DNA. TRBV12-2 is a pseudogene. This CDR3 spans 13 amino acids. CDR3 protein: CASRLQGSYEQYV. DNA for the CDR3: TGTGCAAGTCGTCTTCAGGGCTCCTACGAGCAGTACGTC.

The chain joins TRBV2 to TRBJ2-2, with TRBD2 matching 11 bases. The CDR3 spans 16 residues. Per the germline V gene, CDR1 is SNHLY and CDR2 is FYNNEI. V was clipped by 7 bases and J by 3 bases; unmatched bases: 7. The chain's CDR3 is CASTISGRADTGELFF. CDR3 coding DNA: TGTGCCAGCACTATTAGCGGGAGGGCCGACACCGGGGAGCTGTTTTTT.

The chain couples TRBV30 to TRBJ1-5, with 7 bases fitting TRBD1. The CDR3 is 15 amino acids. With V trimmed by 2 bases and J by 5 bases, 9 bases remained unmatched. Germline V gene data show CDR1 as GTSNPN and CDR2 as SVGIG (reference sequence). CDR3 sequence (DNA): TGTGCCTGGAGTCCCCGGGACAGAGATTATCAGCCCCAGCATTTT. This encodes CAWSPRDRDYQPQHF.

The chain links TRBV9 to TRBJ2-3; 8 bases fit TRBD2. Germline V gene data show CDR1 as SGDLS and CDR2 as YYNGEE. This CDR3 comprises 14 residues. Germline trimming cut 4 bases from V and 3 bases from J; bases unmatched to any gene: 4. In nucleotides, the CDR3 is TGTGCCAGCAGCCGGGGGGGAGAGACAGATACGCAGTATTTT. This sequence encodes CASSRGGETDTQYF. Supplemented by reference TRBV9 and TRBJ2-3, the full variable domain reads DSGVTQTPKHLITATGQRVTLRCSPRSGDLSVYWYQQSLDQGLQFLIQYYNGEERAKGNILERFSAQQFPDLHSELNLSSLELGDSALYFCASSRGGETDTQYFGPGTRLTVL.

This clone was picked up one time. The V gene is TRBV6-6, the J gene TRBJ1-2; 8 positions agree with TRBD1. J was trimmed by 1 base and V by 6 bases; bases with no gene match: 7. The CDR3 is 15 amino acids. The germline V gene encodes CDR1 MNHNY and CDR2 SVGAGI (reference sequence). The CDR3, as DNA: TGTGCCAGCAGCCTTAGACAGGGGTATAACTATGGCTACACCTTC. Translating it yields CASSLRQGYNYGYTF.

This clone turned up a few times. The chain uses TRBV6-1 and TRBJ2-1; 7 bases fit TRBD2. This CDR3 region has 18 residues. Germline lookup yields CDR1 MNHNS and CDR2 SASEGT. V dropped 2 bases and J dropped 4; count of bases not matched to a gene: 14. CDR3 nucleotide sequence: TGTGCCAGCAGTGAACTGGGACTACTCACCTCTAGTTACAATGAGCAGTTCTTC. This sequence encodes CASSELGLLTSSYNEQFF.

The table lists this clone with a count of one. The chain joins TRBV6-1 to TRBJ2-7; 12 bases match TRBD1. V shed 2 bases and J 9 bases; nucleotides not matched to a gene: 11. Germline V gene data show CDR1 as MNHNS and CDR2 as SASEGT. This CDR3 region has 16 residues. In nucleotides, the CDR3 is TGTGCCAGCAGTGAAACACGGGACAGGGGGCGCGACGGGCAGTACTTC. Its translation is CASSETRDRGRDGQYF.

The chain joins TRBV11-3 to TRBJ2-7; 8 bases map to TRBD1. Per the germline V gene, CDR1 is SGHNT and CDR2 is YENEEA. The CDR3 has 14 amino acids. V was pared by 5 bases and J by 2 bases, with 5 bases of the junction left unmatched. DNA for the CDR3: TGTGCCAGCAGCCTCACAGGGGGTACCTACGAGCAGTACGTC. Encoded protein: CASSLTGGTYEQYV.

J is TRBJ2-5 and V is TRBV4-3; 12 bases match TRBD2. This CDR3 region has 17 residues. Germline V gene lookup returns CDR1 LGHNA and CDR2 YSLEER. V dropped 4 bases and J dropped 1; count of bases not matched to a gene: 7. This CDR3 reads CASSPNPSGGAQETQYF. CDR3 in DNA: TGCGCCAGCAGCCCCAACCCTAGCGGGGGGGCCCAAGAGACCCAGTACTTC.